The rows below give T cell receptor beta chains drawn from one sample of a study of blood T cell repertoires in COVID-19. Clones were sequenced by immunoSEQ multiplex PCR, and TCRdb holds only the in-frame ones, with some missing. The table has roughly 340,000 clones, roughly 90% seen once. Sequenced sample: peripheral blood. The receptors stem from a woman aged 65 to 85 with COVID-19, enrolled during active disease. Each CDR3 is given with its conserved first and last residue. The order of the fields is V gene, D gene, clone size, J gene, CDR3 protein, CDR3 DNA. A D gene is named only where the DNA matches it firmly. Some rows have no size entry. The others give once, few or many, or a class for an expanded clone.

TRBV24-1	TRBD1	NA	TRBJ1-2	CATSRVKGQALSNYGYTF	TGTGCCACCAGTCGAGTAAAGGGACAGGCCTTGTCTAACTATGGCTACACCTTC
TRBV10-3	NA	NA	TRBJ1-2	CAISENLEGYTF	TGTGCCATCAGTGAGAACCTGGAGGGCTACACCTTC
TRBV2	NA	NA	TRBJ1-2	CASSEIGPSYNYGYTF	TGTGCCAGCAGTGAAATTGGGCCCTCATATAACTATGGCTACACCTTC
TRBV6-5	TRBD1	NA	TRBJ1-6	CASSWDRDSPLHF	TGTGCCAGCAGCTGGGACAGGGATTCACCCCTCCACTTT
TRBV27	NA	NA	TRBJ1-5	CASSLGGSNQPQHF	TGTGCCAGCAGTTTGGGAGGGAGCAATCAGCCCCAGCATTTT
TRBV24-1	NA	NA	TRBJ2-5	CATSAGGRETQYF	TGTGCCACCAGTGCAGGGGGGAGGGAGACCCAGTACTTC
TRBV7-3	TRBD1	NA	TRBJ2-2	CASSSHGTGPAGELFF	TGTGCCAGCAGCTCCCACGGGACAGGCCCGGCCGGGGAGCTGTTTTTT
TRBV7-2	TRBD1	NA	TRBJ1-3	CASSRTGEAGNTIYF	TGTGCCAGCAGTCGAACAGGGGAAGCTGGAAACACCATATATTTT
TRBV11-2	NA	NA	TRBJ2-7	CASSLDRHEQYF	TGTGCCAGCAGCCTAGACAGGCACGAGCAGTACTTC
TRBV5-1	TRBD1	NA	TRBJ2-2	CASSLLGQGSGELFF	TGCGCCAGCAGCTTGTTAGGACAGGGGTCCGGGGAGCTGTTTTTT
TRBV29-1	TRBD1	NA	TRBJ2-1	CSVGQGANEQFF	TGCAGCGTCGGACAGGGGGCGAATGAGCAGTTCTTC
TRBV28	TRBD1	NA	TRBJ2-1	CATADRVYEQFF	TGTGCCACCGCGGACAGGGTCTATGAGCAGTTCTTC
TRBV10-3	TRBD1	NA	TRBJ2-1	CAIQGGQGSDEQFF	TGTGCCATCCAGGGCGGACAGGGGAGCGATGAGCAGTTCTTC
TRBV6-5	TRBD1	NA	TRBJ1-1	CASSRGTATEAFF	TGTGCCAGCAGCCGAGGGACAGCAACTGAAGCTTTCTTT
TRBV2	NA	NA	TRBJ2-7	CASSTPPDSLLYEQYF	TGTGCCAGCAGTACCCCGCCGGACAGCCTTCTCTACGAGCAGTACTTC
TRBV5-1	NA	NA	TRBJ1-1	CASSLVGTEAEAFF	TGCGCCAGCAGCTTGGTGGGGACTGAGGCTGAAGCTTTCTTT
TRBV6-5	TRBD1	NA	TRBJ1-1	CASRDRGDTEAFF	TGTGCCAGCAGGGACAGGGGGGACACTGAAGCTTTCTTT
TRBV3-1/TRBV3-2	TRBD2	NA	TRBJ2-7	CASSHASGGGFEQYF	TGTGCCAGCAGCCATGCTAGCGGGGGGGGCTTCGAGCAGTACTTC
TRBV6-1	NA	NA	TRBJ1-5	CASSEGPTAGQPQHF	TGTGCCAGCAGTGAAGGACCAACGGCGGGTCAGCCCCAGCATTTT
TRBV7-6	TRBD2	NA	TRBJ2-5	CASNMPAGTSGGATQYF	TGTGCCAGCAACATGCCTGCCGGGACTAGCGGGGGTGCGACCCAGTACTTC
TRBV19	TRBD2	NA	TRBJ2-3	CASSSGLARVTDTQYF	TGTGCCAGTAGTAGCGGACTAGCTCGGGTCACAGATACGCAGTATTTT
TRBV10-3	NA	NA	TRBJ1-1	CAISEAAGDTEAFF	TGTGCCATCAGTGAGGCAGCAGGGGACACTGAAGCTTTCTTT
TRBV6-2/TRBV6-3	NA	NA	TRBJ2-7	CASSYGGSISYEQYF	TGTGCCAGCAGTTACGGGGGCAGCATCTCCTACGAGCAGTACTTC
TRBV3-1/TRBV3-2	NA	NA	TRBJ1-2	CASSQARDGYTF	TGTGCCAGCAGCCAAGCGAGGGATGGCTACACCTTC
TRBV2	TRBD1	NA	TRBJ2-4	CASSRTGDKNIQYF	TGTGCCAGCAGTAGGACAGGAGATAAAAACATTCAGTACTTC
TRBV2	TRBD2	once	TRBJ2-7	CASISAGEIHEQYF	TGTGCCAGCATTTCAGCGGGGGAAATCCACGAGCAGTACTTC
TRBV6-5	NA	NA	TRBJ2-7	CASSPTQGYYEQYF	TGTGCCAGCAGTCCGACCCAGGGTTACTACGAGCAGTACTTC
TRBV30	TRBD2	once	TRBJ2-3	CAWTPTRGGTDTQYF	TGTGCCTGGACCCCCACGCGGGGGGGCACAGATACGCAGTATTTT
TRBV5-6	NA	once	TRBJ1-5	CASSLESQFNQPQHF	TGTGCCAGCAGCTTGGAATCACAGTTCAATCAGCCCCAGCATTTT
TRBV15	TRBD1	NA	TRBJ1-2	CATSRGTGTGYGYTF	TGTGCCACCAGCAGGGGAACCGGGACAGGTTATGGCTACACCTTC
TRBV29-1	TRBD1	NA	TRBJ1-1	CSATPGTGRTEAFF	TGCAGCGCGACTCCCGGGACAGGGCGGACTGAAGCTTTCTTT
TRBV10-2	NA	once	TRBJ2-3	CASSESANTQYF	TGCGCCAGCAGTGAGTCAGCGAATACGCAGTATTTT
TRBV21-1	NA	once	TRBJ2-7	CASSKAGGTGLGPLYEQYF	TGTGCCAGCAGCAAAGCAGGGGGGACAGGGCTAGGTCCCCTCTACGAGCAGTACTTC
TRBV28	TRBD1	NA	TRBJ1-6	CASSLDRDSPLHF	TGTGCCAGCAGTCTCGACAGGGATTCACCCCTCCACTTT
TRBV2	TRBD1	NA	TRBJ1-3	CASDEGTGGNTIYF	TGTGCCAGCGATGAAGGGACAGGGGGAAACACCATATATTTT
TRBV24-1	NA	few	TRBJ1-1	CATSRGGGAGLGTEAFF	TGTGCCACCAGCCGAGGGGGGGGCGCAGGCTTGGGGACTGAAGCTTTCTTT
TRBV10-3	NA	NA	TRBJ1-2	CAIGGRVEGYTF	TGTGCCATCGGAGGACGGGTGGAAGGCTACACCTTC
TRBV3-1/TRBV3-2	NA	NA	TRBJ2-1	CASSYIAEQFF	TGTGCCAGCAGCTATATAGCGGAGCAGTTCTTC
TRBV7-2	TRBD1	NA	TRBJ1-2	CASSLRDRGEGYTF	TGTGCCAGCAGCTTAAGGGACAGGGGGGAGGGCTACACCTTC
TRBV24-1	NA	NA	TRBJ2-1	CATSDPTGDNEQFF	TGTGCCACCAGTGATCCGACGGGGGACAATGAGCAGTTCTTC
TRBV9	NA	NA	TRBJ1-1	CASSARGENTEAFF	TGTGCCAGCAGCGCCAGGGGCGAAAACACTGAAGCTTTCTTT
TRBV5-1	NA	NA	TRBJ1-6	CASSYEQGSSPLHF	TGCGCCAGCAGTTACGAACAGGGTTCCTCACCCCTCCACTTT
TRBV18	TRBD1	once	TRBJ1-4	CASSPDRARNEKLFF	TGTGCCAGCTCACCCGACAGGGCGCGTAATGAAAAACTGTTTTTT
TRBV10-1	NA	NA	TRBJ1-4	CASSPSGSENEKLFF	TGCGCCAGCAGTCCCTCGGGATCAGAGAATGAAAAACTGTTTTTT
TRBV10-2	NA	NA	TRBJ1-2	CASSELGGVGGYTF	TGCGCCAGCAGTGAGTTAGGAGGGGTCGGTGGCTACACCTTC
TRBV7-2	NA	NA	TRBJ2-7	CASSHPPGDEQYF	TGTGCCAGCAGCCACCCCCCCGGGGACGAGCAGTACTTC
TRBV6-5	TRBD2	NA	TRBJ2-3	CASSYSMGGVDTQYF	TGTGCCAGCAGTTACTCGATGGGGGGGGTAGATACGCAGTATTTT